The 22 T cell receptor beta chains in this list originate from one sample, sequenced in a study of T cells after yellow fever vaccination. MiXCR, run by TCRdb on the 5' RACE reads, gives a single entry per CDR3 protein. The sample yields hundreds of thousands of distinct CDR3 sequences, approximately 13% seen once. This material consisted of PBMCs, taken on the day of the yellow fever booster vaccination. All receptors come from a young man who received the YFV17D yellow fever vaccine.

This clonotype was observed many times. V usage is TRBV7-2 and J usage is TRBJ2-5; 7 bases agree with TRBD1. J gave up 2 bases and V 5 bases, and 2 bases lay outside the gene matches. This CDR3 spans 13 amino acids. Germline loops: CDR1 SGHTA, CDR2 FQGNSA. DNA of the CDR3: TGTGCCAGCAGCCGACAGGGACAAGAGACCCAGTACTTC. Translating it yields CASSRQGQETQYF. The full variable domain, rest sourced from reference TRBV7-2 and TRBJ2-5, is GAGVSQSPSNKVTEKGKDVELRCDPISGHTALYWYRQSLGQGLEFLIYFQGNSAPDKSGLPSDRFSAERTGGSVSTLTIQRTQQEDSAVYLCASSRQGQETQYFGPGTRLLVL.

A few counts support this clonotype. The chain joins TRBV29-1 to TRBJ2-7; a weak D match, TRBD2 (6 bases). Germline CDR1 and CDR2: SQVTM and ANQGSEA. V shed 3 bases and J shed 2 bases, with 14 bases lying between them. CDR3 length: 14 residues. The CDR3 DNA reads TGCAGCGTTGAGTTAATAGGACTACCCTACGAGCAGTACTTC. The encoded protein is CSVELIGLPYEQYF.

The chain has TRBV27 and TRBJ2-5; TRBD1 is a possible D gene (6 bases). Trimming removed 10 bases at V and 2 bases at J, with 11 bases between. The V gene's germline CDR1 is MNHEY and CDR2 SMNVEV (reference sequence). The CDR3 loop spans 12 amino acids. CDR3 sequence (DNA): TGTGCCACTGGGACAAGTCAAGAGACCCAGTACTTC. This translates into CATGTSQETQYF.

The chain employs TRBV6-1 and TRBJ2-3; TRBD2 matches at 10 bases. V lost 5 bases and J lost 3; bases outside the gene matches: 8. Germline values: CDR1 MNHNS, CDR2 SASEGT. CDR3 length equals 16 residues. DNA for the CDR3: TGTGCCAGCAGTCCCCGGGCTAGCGGGAGAACAGATACGCAGTATTTT. Translated, it gives CASSPRASGRTDTQYF.

The chain carries TRBV6-5 and TRBJ2-2; D is uncertain. Germline values: CDR1 MNHEY, CDR2 SVGAGI. The CDR3 spans 11 residues. Between the trimmed V and J ends, which lost 8 bases and 1 base, there was a span of 2 bases. The CDR3 DNA follows: TGTGCCAGCTGGAACACCGGGGAGCTGTTTTTT. Translating gives CASWNTGELFF.

This clonotype came up a few times. The V and J genes are TRBV7-2 and TRBJ2-2; D is possibly TRBD1 (6 bases). The germline gives CDR1 SGHTA, CDR2 FQGNSA. This CDR3 is 17 amino acids long. V lost 1 base, J lost 1 base, and 13 bases lay in between. For the CDR3, the DNA is TGTGCCAGCAGCTTAGGGCCCGGGACAAGGAACACCGGGGAGCTGTTTTTT. It translates to CASSLGPGTRNTGELFF.

This clonotype appeared a few times. This rearrangement joins TRBV18 to TRBJ2-3; D is ambiguous. Per germline, CDR1 KGHSH and CDR2 LQKENI. The CDR3 covers 14 residues. V was cut by 3 bases and J by 4 bases, with 11 bases left in between. The CDR3 bases are TGTGCCAGCTCACCCATAGGATCGGCAGATACGCAGTATTTT. Protein product: CASSPIGSADTQYF.

The sample holds a few counts of this clonotype. The chain combines TRBV12-3 or TRBV12-4 with TRBJ1-2, with a possible D match to TRBD1 (5 bases). Trimming took off 5 bases at V and 5 bases at J, with 18 bases between the two ends. The CDR3 totals 15 residues. The CDR3 loop reads CASSPQFGPGYGYTF. CDR3 DNA: TGTGCCAGCAGTCCGCAGTTTGGGCCAGGGTATGGCTACACCTTC.

This clonotype occurred many times. This chain connects TRBV6-1 to TRBJ2-1; the match to TRBD1 covers 8 bases. There are 14 residues in the CDR3. The V and J ends lost 6 bases and 1 base, in that order; junction bases with no gene match: 2. Germline-derived CDR1 and CDR2 are MNHNS and SASEGT. This chain's CDR3 is CASRQGGSYNEQFF. The CDR3 region has the DNA TGTGCCAGCAGACAGGGGGGTTCCTACAATGAGCAGTTCTTC.

For the CDR3, the DNA is TGCAGTGCTAGAGTCGGGGAGTTAGCGGGCTACGGCGGGGAGACCCAGTACTTC. Its protein product is CSARVGELAGYGGETQYF. The chain has TRBV20-1 and TRBJ2-5, with 7 bases identical to TRBD2. Germline CDR1 DFQATT, CDR2 SNEGSKA (reference sequence). Unmatched junction bases numbered 19, after V lost 1 base and J lost 5 bases. This CDR3 has 18 residues.

The chain combines TRBV20-1 with TRBJ1-3; D gene unclear. Germline V gives CDR1 DFQATT, CDR2 SNEGSKA (reference sequence). This CDR3 comprises 10 residues. Deletions cut 5 bases from V and 9 bases from J, with 8 bases between. The CDR3: CSALDGTIYF. In DNA form, the CDR3 reads TGCAGTGCTCTGGATGGCACCATATATTTT.

The chain joins TRBV5-1 to TRBJ2-4; 7 nucleotides line up with TRBD1. The CDR3 is made up of 15 amino acids. Germline lookup yields CDR1 SGHRS and CDR2 YFSETQ. With 4 bases clipped from V and 13 bases from J, the junction kept 17 bases outside the gene matches. CDR3 in amino acids: CASSPWPMTGQDQYF. CDR3 in DNA: TGCGCCAGCAGCCCATGGCCGATGACCGGACAGGACCAGTACTTC.

This clonotype was seen a few times. V gene TRBV29-1 combines with J gene TRBJ1-1, with a weak D call TRBD1 (6 bases). V gave up 6 bases and J gave up 0 bases, with 11 bases separating them. The CDR3 runs to 13 residues. Germline CDR1 and CDR2: SQVTM and ANQGSEA. The CDR3 nucleotides are TGCAGCGTGCTGACAGGCTTGAACACTGAAGCTTTCTTT. It translates to CSVLTGLNTEAFF.

This clonotype has a handful of counts. This sequence joins TRBV27 and TRBJ2-7; D gene uncertain. This CDR3 has 14 amino acids. V dropped 5 bases and J dropped 4 bases, with 15 bases sitting between them. CDR1 and CDR2 from the germline V gene are MNHEY and SMNVEV (reference sequence). CDR3 in DNA: TGTGCCAGCAGTCTCCCCGGTTCTCCATACGAGCAGTACTTC. It specifies CASSLPGSPYEQYF.

The chain combines TRBV5-1 with TRBJ1-3; D call uncertain. V lost 3 bases and J lost 3, with 22 bases in between. Per the germline V gene, CDR1 is SGHRS and CDR2 is YFSETQ. This CDR3 has 18 amino acids. CDR3 sequence (DNA): TGCGCCAGCAGCTGGGAGACGGGCAGCCGAGGGTATGGAAACACCATATATTTT. Translation gives CASSWETGSRGYGNTIYF.

This clonotype has more than one count but fewer than ten. The chain employs TRBV20-1 and TRBJ2-4, with 10 bases that match TRBD1. CDR1 DFQATT and CDR2 SNEGSKA come from the germline V gene (reference sequence). This CDR3 region has 14 residues. Trimming at V came to 6 bases and at J to 9 bases, leaving 11 bases not matched to a gene. The CDR3 coding sequence is TGCAGTGCGAGGACAGGGGGGGACGTTGGCATTCAGTACTTC. Its protein product is CSARTGGDVGIQYF.

This clonotype was counted at least ten times. The chain carries TRBV5-1 and TRBJ1-1; D is possibly TRBD1 (6 bases). Germline loops: CDR1 SGHRS, CDR2 YFSETQ. Trimming cost V 1 base and J 4 bases, with 11 bases left between them. The CDR3 sequence is 14 residues long. CDR3 protein: CASSLRGASTEAFF. Here the CDR3 DNA reads TGCGCCAGCAGCTTGCGGGGGGCGAGCACTGAAGCTTTCTTT. The variable domain in full, with the rest retrieved from reference TRBV5-1 and TRBJ1-1, is KAGVTQTPRYLIKTRGQQVTLSCSPISGHRSVSWYQQTPGQGLQFLFEYFSETQRNKGNFPGRFSGRQFSNSRSEMNVSTLELGDSALYLCASSLRGASTEAFFGQGTRLTVV.

This clonotype was seen a few times. V gene TRBV30 combines with J gene TRBJ1-5; D unclear. Trimming took 5 bases from V and 2 from J, leaving 7 bases between them. Germline-derived CDR1 and CDR2 are GTSNPN and SVGIG (reference sequence). This CDR3 is 12 amino acids long. This CDR3 is CAWGLGNQPQHF. DNA for the CDR3: TGTGCCTGGGGATTGGGCAATCAGCCCCAGCATTTT.

The chain has TRBV4-2 and TRBJ1-2; TRBD1 might be the D (5 bases). There are 14 residues in the CDR3. Trimming pared 0 bases from V and 6 bases from J, leaving 11 bases between. CDR1 is LGHNA, CDR2 YNFKEQ, per germline. CDR3 nucleotide sequence: TGTGCCAGCAGCCAAGATGGCAGGGATCATGGCTACACCTTC. Its protein product is CASSQDGRDHGYTF.

J is TRBJ2-1 and V is TRBV11-2; 7 bases are shared with TRBD1. Germline loops: CDR1 SGHAT, CDR2 FQNNGV. V shed 7 bases and J 0 bases; nucleotides not matched to a gene: 15. This CDR3 has 18 residues. Here the CDR3 DNA reads TGTGCCAGCACCCGGCCGGGACAGCTTACTAGCTCCTACAATGAGCAGTTCTTC. Translated, it gives CASTRPGQLTSSYNEQFF.

A few counts support this clonotype. The J gene is TRBJ2-2, the V gene TRBV7-3, with D perhaps matching TRBD1 (5 bases). The germline CDR1 and CDR2 sequences are SGHTA and FQGTGA. The CDR3 totals 14 residues. The V and J ends lost 5 bases and 3 bases respectively, with 10 bases between them. CDR3 sequence: CASSPQGDTGELFF. The CDR3 DNA is TGTGCCAGCAGCCCCCAGGGTGACACCGGGGAGCTGTTTTTT.

The chain has TRBV6-2 or TRBV6-3 and TRBJ2-7; D may be TRBD1 or TRBD2 (6 bases each). CDR3 length equals 16 residues. With 6 bases removed from V and 3 bases from J, the gap between germline ends came to 21 bases. The germline V gene has CDR1 MNHEY and CDR2 SVGEGT. The CDR3 nucleotides are TGTGCCAGCAGCCAGCTTCTTGGGGGGCTTGGCTACGAGCAGTACTTC. Translation gives CASSQLLGGLGYEQYF.